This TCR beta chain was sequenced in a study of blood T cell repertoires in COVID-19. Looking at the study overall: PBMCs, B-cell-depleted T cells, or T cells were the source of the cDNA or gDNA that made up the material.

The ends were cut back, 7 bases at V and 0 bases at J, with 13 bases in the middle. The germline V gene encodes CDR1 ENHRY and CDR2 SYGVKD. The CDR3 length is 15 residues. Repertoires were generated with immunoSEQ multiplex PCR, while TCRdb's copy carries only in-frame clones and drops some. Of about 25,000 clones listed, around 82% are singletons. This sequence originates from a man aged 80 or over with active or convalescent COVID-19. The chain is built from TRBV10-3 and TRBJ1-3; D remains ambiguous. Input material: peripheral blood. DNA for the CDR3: TGTGCCATCAAAGAGGATAGAAGCTCTGGAAACACCATATATTTT. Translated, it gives CAIKEDRSSGNTIYF.